One and the same sample provided the 3 T cell receptor beta chains below, sequenced in a study of T cells in Graves' hyperthyroidism and ophthalmopathy. Authors of the study amplified TCR beta CDR3 regions from RNA transcripts. HTBI primers drove first-round RT-PCR of the TCR CDR3. One entry per CDR3 protein, called by TCRdb with MiXCR from the multiplex PCR reads. Seen here are around 720,000 distinct CDR3 sequences, 30% to 40% observed once, and the top ten hold approximately 31%. Sequenced sample: blood. These receptors came from a woman aged 40 to 50 with Graves' hyperthyroidism.

A few counts support this clonotype. The V gene is TRBV27, the J gene TRBJ1-5; no clear D. Germline V gene lookup returns CDR1 MNHEY and CDR2 SMNVEV (reference sequence). The length of the CDR3 is 15 residues. V lost 6 bases and J lost 2, with 14 bases in between. The CDR3 DNA is TGTGCCAGCAGCCCGAAGGCACTTGGCAATCAGCCCCAGCATTTT. The encoded protein is CASSPKALGNQPQHF.

The chain carries TRBV6-1 and TRBJ1-3, with TRBD1 matching over 8 bases. The CDR3 consists of 15 residues. The junction had 7 bases not matched to a gene; V was cut back by 5 bases and J by 4 bases. Germline V CDR1 and CDR2: MNHNS, SASEGT. CDR3 DNA sequence: TGTGCCAGCAGTTCGCGGACAGGGAGGGGAAACACCATATATTTT. This encodes CASSSRTGRGNTIYF.

The V and J genes are TRBV2 and TRBJ2-3; 7 bases line up with TRBD2. With 9 bases clipped from V and 2 bases from J, the junction kept 14 bases outside the gene matches. This CDR3 spans 16 amino acids. Germline CDR1 SNHLY, CDR2 FYNNEI. CDR3 residues: CASRRASGGFTDTQYF. The CDR3 DNA reads TGTGCCAGTCGGAGGGCTAGCGGTGGATTCACAGATACGCAGTATTTT.